This TCR beta chain emerged from a study of shared clonotypes between healthy human individuals. The protocol was immunoSEQ multiplex PCR, while the TCRdb copy is restricted to in-frame clones and leaves out a portion. The table includes over 950,000 clones, approximately 80% detected once. As concerns this clone: The antigen is not known.

Study-wide findings and caveats: The study drew on few donors, limiting represented genetic and exposure-history diversity.

This clonotype originated in a man aged 18-30 years in good health. Some clones in this sample may be carry-over from other donors' samples. Material: memory CD4+ T cells from PBMCs. Documented subset: CD45RA-negative fraction.

The DNA for the CDR3 is TGTGCCAGCAGGACCACCAACACCGGGGAGCTGTTTTTT. This sequence encodes CASRTTNTGELFF. The rearrangement links TRBV6-1 to TRBJ2-2; D not certain. The CDR3 contains 13 residues. CDR1 and CDR2 from the germline V gene are MNHNS and SASEGT. The germline V and J ends were trimmed by 6 bases and 2 bases, with 7 bases remaining between them.